This T cell receptor (beta chain) is drawn from a study of OX40 agonist ivuxolimab in advanced cancers. Points from the study as a whole: The study observed clonal expansion of CD4+ and CD8+ blood T cells by week 6 at 0.1 to 3.0 mg/kg.

On this clone itself: Its target is not known.

Generated by immunoSEQ multiplex PCR, the TCRdb table keeps only in-frame clones and is missing some. The profile shows fewer than 70,000 clones, approximately 87% of them singletons. With V trimmed by 6 bases and J by 0 bases, 14 bases remained unmatched. This CDR3 spans 19 amino acids. Germline V gives CDR1 LNHDA, CDR2 SQIVND (reference sequence). Blood samples were obtained at baseline, cycle 4 day 1, and cycle 7 day 1. J is TRBJ2-1 and V is TRBV19; TRBD2 matches at 10 bases. The TCR originated in an adult with an advanced solid tumor such as melanoma, head and neck, liver or kidney cancer. The input for sequencing was CD4+ or CD8+ T cells sorted from blood, taken in a trial of the OX40 agonist ivuxolimab. The CDR3 DNA reads TGTGCCAGTAGCAGAACGGGGCTAGCGGGGGAGTTCTCCTACAATGAGCAGTTCTTC. It codes for CASSRTGLAGEFSYNEQFF.